The 26 T cell receptor beta chains reported below all come from one sample, sequenced in a study of Ad26.COV2.S vaccination and SARS-CoV-2 variants. Treatment indicated: some 20 received Ad26.COV2.S at low or high dose, single or two shots; roughly five received placebo; per-sample allocation not given. Samples came from day 63 after the first vaccine or placebo injection. The table came from immunoSEQ multiplex PCR; TCRdb's copy has only in-frame clones and leaves some out. Of about 500,000 clones in the sample, roughly 87% were seen once. Sequenced here: peripheral blood, sampled in a trial of Ad26.COV2.S vaccine versus placebo. Receptor source: a person between 18 and 59 years old who received the Ad26.COV2.S COVID-19 vaccine or a placebo.

CDR3 sequence: CASSQGASGVGELFF. In DNA form, the CDR3 reads TGTGCCAGCAGCCAAGGGGCTAGCGGGGTTGGGGAGCTGTTTTTT. The chain combines TRBV4-2 with TRBJ2-2, with 9 bases fitting TRBD2. From germline, CDR1 is LGHNA and CDR2 YNFKEQ. This CDR3 spans 15 amino acids. With V trimmed by 1 base and J by 8 bases, 5 bases remained unmatched.

This chain's CDR3 is CASSGGMAGGPSLAKNIQYF. The CDR3 nucleotides are TGTGCCAGCAGCGGGGGGATGGCGGGAGGGCCCTCGTTGGCCAAAAACATTCAGTACTTC. The chain carries TRBV27 and TRBJ2-4, with TRBD2 matching 9 bases. The V gene end was trimmed by 6 bases and the J gene end by 1 base; junction bases not matched to a gene: 19. Per the germline V gene, CDR1 is MNHEY and CDR2 is SMNVEV (reference sequence). This CDR3 has 20 residues.

This rearrangement joins TRBV3-1 (or the pseudogene TRBV3-2) to TRBJ2-1, with 15 positions matching TRBD2. The CDR3 runs to 15 residues. Per the germline V gene, CDR1 is LGHDT and CDR2 is YNNKEL (reference sequence). The ends lost 4 bases at V and 9 bases at J; junction bases unmatched: 4. CDR3 residues: CASSRGTSGRIEQFF. The DNA for the CDR3 is TGTGCCAGCAGCCGCGGGACTAGCGGGAGGATTGAGCAGTTCTTC.

This clone appeared a single time. The rearrangement uses TRBV6-6 and TRBJ2-7, with no clear D. This CDR3 is 11 amino acids long. Germline CDR1 is MNHNY and CDR2 is SVGAGI (reference sequence). V lost 6 bases and J 10 bases, leaving 13 bases between the germline ends. CDR3 protein: CASRDRTRQYF. CDR3 bases: TGTGCCAGCAGGGACCGGACGAGACAGTACTTC.

The rearrangement uses TRBV11-2 and TRBJ2-3; TRBD2 matches at 9 bases. The germline V gene encodes CDR1 SGHAT and CDR2 FQNNGV. This CDR3 has 13 amino acids. The V gene end was trimmed by 5 bases and the J gene end by 6 bases; junction bases not matched to a gene: 3. For the CDR3, the DNA is TGTGCCAGCAGCCTCGGACTAGCGGATACGCAGTATTTT. Its translation is CASSLGLADTQYF.

A single count supports this clone. The chain combines TRBV7-9 with TRBJ2-1; D may be TRBD2 (6 bases). Between the trimmed V and J ends, which lost 4 bases and 2 bases, there was a span of 18 bases. Germline V CDR1 and CDR2: SEHNR, FQNEAQ (reference sequence). The CDR3 extends over 17 amino acids. The CDR3 spells CASSSSGTSSTYNEQFF. The CDR3, as DNA: TGTGCCAGCAGCTCCTCGGGCACTAGCTCTACCTACAATGAGCAGTTCTTC.

The gene calls are TRBV18 and TRBJ2-1, with 7 bases that match TRBD2. Germline loops: CDR1 KGHSH, CDR2 LQKENI. The CDR3 contains 15 residues. V shed 8 bases and J 8 bases; nucleotides not matched to a gene: 15. CDR3 DNA sequence: TGTGCCAGCGCGCAACGGACTAGTAGTCTCTATGAGCAGTTCTTC. The encoded protein is CASAQRTSSLYEQFF.

The V call is TRBV6-2 or TRBV6-3, the J call TRBJ1-6; possibly TRBD1 for D (6 bases). In germline, CDR1 is MNHEY, CDR2 SVGEGT. V lost 3 bases and J 6 bases, leaving 12 bases between the germline ends. The CDR3 sequence is 15 residues long. The CDR3 region is CASSYRTAGNSPLHF. The CDR3 coding sequence is TGTGCCAGCAGTTATAGGACAGCTGGTAATTCACCCCTCCACTTT.

The chain recombines TRBV6-1 with TRBJ2-3; a possible D gene is TRBD2 (6 bases). CDR1 and CDR2 from the germline V gene are MNHNS and SASEGT. This CDR3 has 16 residues. Between the trimmed V and J ends, which lost 2 bases and 6 bases, there was a span of 18 bases. CDR3 DNA sequence: TGTGCCAGCAGTGAATTGGCGGGACCCATGTATGATACGCAGTATTTT. Translating it yields CASSELAGPMYDTQYF.

The chain carries TRBV27 and TRBJ1-1; tentative D call: TRBD1 (5 bases). CDR3 length equals 13 residues. V dropped 5 bases and J dropped 11 bases, with 18 bases sitting between them. Germline CDR1 MNHEY, CDR2 SMNVEV (reference sequence). CDR3 nucleotides: TGTGCCAGCAGTCTCTTCGAACGGGGGGTTGCTTTCTTT. Its protein product is CASSLFERGVAFF.

The chain combines TRBV7-6 with TRBJ2-1; D gene uncertain. V dropped 1 base and J dropped 2 bases, with 12 bases sitting between them. Germline CDR1 and CDR2: SGHVS and FNYEAQ. The CDR3 is 16 amino acids. This CDR3 reads CASSLGGGIAYNEQFF. The CDR3 DNA follows: TGTGCCAGCAGCTTAGGAGGTGGTATAGCCTACAATGAGCAGTTCTTC.

The CDR3 DNA reads TGTGCCATCAGTGCTGGCACCAGCTCTGGAAACACCATATATTTT. Encoded protein: CAISAGTSSGNTIYF. The chain couples TRBV10-3 to TRBJ1-3; D remains ambiguous. The CDR3 loop spans 15 amino acids. Germline V gene sequence: CDR1 ENHRY, CDR2 SYGVKD. The V end lost 4 bases, the J end lost 0 bases, and 10 bases lay between the germline ends.

This chain connects TRBV7-9 to TRBJ2-3, with D hard to call. The CDR3 sequence is 14 residues long. V dropped 4 bases and J dropped 4 bases, with 12 bases sitting between them. Germline V lookup: CDR1 SEHNR, CDR2 FQNEAQ (reference sequence). CDR3 nucleotide sequence: TGTGCCAGCAGCTCACGCCAGGTAGCAGATACGCAGTATTTT. Its translation is CASSSRQVADTQYF.

V usage is TRBV20-1 and J usage is TRBJ1-2, with a possible D match to TRBD1 (5 bases). The germline V and J ends were trimmed by 4 bases and 8 bases, with 11 bases remaining between them. CDR1 and CDR2 from the germline V gene are DFQATT and SNEGSKA (reference sequence). This CDR3 region has 11 residues. The CDR3 nucleotides read TGCAGTGCTATAGGGGCAGGAGGCTACACCTTC. Translation: CSAIGAGGYTF.

This clone was recorded a few times. The genes are TRBV30 and TRBJ2-5, with D possibly TRBD2 on 7 matching bases. Trimming cost V 6 bases and J 2 bases, with 16 bases left between them. The CDR3 contains 14 residues. Per germline, CDR1 GTSNPN and CDR2 SVGIG (reference sequence). CDR3 sequence reads: CACALGGPQETQYF. Written as DNA, the CDR3 is TGTGCCTGTGCACTCGGGGGGCCACAAGAGACCCAGTACTTC.

The chain links TRBV6-5 to TRBJ2-7, with D possibly matching TRBD2 (6 bases). Trimming cost V 3 bases and J 1 base, with 16 bases left between them. The CDR3 is made up of 16 amino acids. Looked up from germline, CDR1 is MNHEY and CDR2 is SVGAGI. The CDR3 DNA sequence: TGTGCCAGCAGTTATAAGCTAGCGTCACAGTCCTACGAGCAGTACTTC. This translates into CASSYKLASQSYEQYF.

V and J are TRBV7-9 and TRBJ1-3; possibly TRBD1 for D (5 bases). Trimming removed 5 bases from V and 4 bases from J, with 18 bases in between. CDR3 size: 16 residues. Germline V CDR1 and CDR2: SEHNR, FQNEAQ (reference sequence). The CDR3 nucleotides read TGTGCCAGCAGCCCCACTGGTGGGGCTGCCGGAAACACCATATATTTT. The encoded protein is CASSPTGGAAGNTIYF.

The chain links TRBV28 to TRBJ1-6; 10 nucleotides align to TRBD1. CDR1 is MDHEN, CDR2 SYDVKM, per germline. V gave up 4 bases and J gave up 0 bases; unmatched junction bases: 6. The CDR3 is 18 residues long. Here the CDR3 reads CASSWGQGRRSYNSPLHF. CDR3 DNA: TGTGCCAGCAGTTGGGGACAGGGGCGCCGCTCCTATAATTCACCCCTCCACTTT. Full variable domain (missing parts from reference TRBV28 and TRBJ1-6): DVKVTQSSRYLVKRTGEKVFLECVQDMDHENMFWYRQDPGLGLRLIYFSYDVKMKEKGDIPEGYSVSREKKERFSLILESASTNQTSMYLCASSWGQGRRSYNSPLHFGNGTRLTVT.

CDR3 nucleotides: TGTGCCAGCAGCTTAGTCGGGGGGACGAATGAGCAGTTCTTC. Protein sequence: CASSLVGGTNEQFF. J is TRBJ2-1 and V is TRBV7-2; 7 nucleotides align to TRBD2. Per germline, CDR1 SGHTA and CDR2 FQGNSA. This CDR3 is built from 14 residues. V was clipped by 1 base and J by 7 bases; unmatched bases: 4.

This sequence joins TRBV27 and TRBJ2-1; TRBD2 matches 10 bases. The CDR3 runs to 16 residues. Germline trimming cut 2 bases from V and 7 bases from J; bases unmatched to any gene: 8. Germline CDR1 reads MNHEY; CDR2 reads SMNVEV (reference sequence). In nucleotides, the CDR3 is TGTGCCAGCAGTTTAGACCGAGCGGGAGGGTTAAATGAGCAGTTCTTC. Translation gives CASSLDRAGGLNEQFF.

This clone was observed once. The V gene is TRBV7-9, the J gene TRBJ1-4; 9 bases are shared with TRBD1. Germline-derived CDR1 and CDR2 are SEHNR and FQNEAQ (reference sequence). The V and J ends lost 4 bases and 8 bases, in that order; junction bases with no gene match: 8. There are 15 residues in the CDR3. In DNA form, the CDR3 reads TGTGCCAGCAGCTGGAGGACAGGGGCAGGAGAAAAACTGTTTTTT. Its translation: CASSWRTGAGEKLFF.

This clone was detected only a few times. The V call is TRBV7-9, the J call TRBJ2-7; tentatively, D is TRBD1 or TRBD2 (5 bases each). V was clipped by 5 bases and J by 7 bases, with 15 bases between them. Germline lookup yields CDR1 SEHNR and CDR2 FQNEAQ (reference sequence). The CDR3 extends over 13 amino acids. The DNA of the CDR3 is TGTGCCAGCAGCCTCGGGGCCCGTCCAGAGCAGTACTTC. Translating gives CASSLGARPEQYF.

V gene TRBV2 combines with J gene TRBJ2-3; 8 positions agree with TRBD2. Germline-derived CDR1 and CDR2 are SNHLY and FYNNEI. This CDR3 spans 14 amino acids. Unmatched junction bases numbered 9, after V lost 9 bases and J lost 4 bases. The CDR3 coding sequence is TGTGCCAGACGACCGGGACTAGATGCAGATACGCAGTATTTT. Translated, it gives CARRPGLDADTQYF.

The chain combines TRBV2 with TRBJ2-1; D ambiguous. The CDR3 totals 11 residues. The ends were cut back, 8 bases at V and 10 bases at J, with 12 bases in the middle. Germline-derived CDR1 and CDR2 are SNHLY and FYNNEI. The CDR3 region is CASDPASEQFF. The CDR3 DNA follows: TGTGCCAGCGACCCTGCGAGCGAGCAGTTCTTC.

Remarks on this clone: Other nucleotide sequences from this sample produce the same CDR3. The chain recombines TRBV2 with TRBJ1-1, with D unclear. Trimming took 3 bases from V and 4 from J, leaving 3 bases between them. The CDR3 runs to 11 residues. CDR1 and CDR2 (germline): SNHLY, FYNNEI. The CDR3 DNA is TGTGCCAGCAGTGAGGGCACTGAAGCTTTCTTT. The encoded protein is CASSEGTEAFF.

The chain is built from TRBV2 and TRBJ2-1; 9 nucleotides agree with TRBD2. Germline V gene sequence: CDR1 SNHLY, CDR2 FYNNEI. CDR3 length: 14 amino acids. V shed 8 bases, J shed 7 bases, and the junction held 9 bases outside the gene matches. Here the CDR3 reads CASPTSGYGNEQFF. The CDR3 DNA reads as TGTGCCAGCCCTACTAGCGGGTATGGAAATGAGCAGTTCTTC.